The source of this TCR beta chain is a study of T cell responses to AZD1222 COVID-19 vaccine. The repertoire was sequenced with immunoSEQ multiplex PCR; TCRdb's copy has only in-frame clones and lacks some. The sample records over 70,000 clones, roughly 88% being singletons. The CDR3 is 16 amino acids. V lost 8 bases to trimming and J lost 5 bases, with 25 bases between them. Germline V lookup: CDR1 LNHDA, CDR2 SQIVND (reference sequence). The TCR originated in an adult in good health. The chain couples TRBV19 to TRBJ2-7; TRBD1 might be the D (5 bases). The material sequenced was peripheral blood, taken on day 0 of MenACWY control vaccination. The CDR3 DNA sequence: TGTGCCAGTGCCGATTTCTTTGGGGCCTCGTTCAACGAGCAGTACTTC. Translated: CASADFFGASFNEQYF.